The rows below give T cell receptor beta chains drawn from one sample of a study of Ad26.COV2.S vaccination and SARS-CoV-2 variants. TCRdb keeps only in-frame clones here, not all; method: immunoSEQ multiplex PCR. The sample records 300,000 to 350,000 clones, just over 85% being singletons. The sequencing here drew on peripheral blood, taken in a trial of Ad26.COV2.S vaccine versus placebo. Receptors originate from a person aged 18 to 59 who received the Ad26.COV2.S COVID-19 vaccine or a placebo. Both conserved end residues are part of each CDR3. The D gene is left open where the match is weak. Not all rows give a size; the values are once, few, many and, for expanded clones, a class.

>.|TRBJ2-1|.|TRBV10-1
CASSEGSNEQFF
TGCGCCAGCAGTGAAGGGAGCAATGAGCAGTTCTTC
>.|TRBJ1-2|.|TRBV6-2/TRBV6-3
CASSYKGSQGSYGYTF
TGTGCCAGCAGTTACAAAGGCTCGCAGGGGAGCTATGGCTACACCTTC
>.|TRBJ1-4|.|TRBV5-1
CASSSRIGRNEKLFF
TGCGCCAGCAGCTCCCGGATCGGGCGTAATGAAAAACTGTTTTTT
>.|TRBJ2-7|.|TRBV24-1
CATNVRDFPYEQYF
TGTGCCACCAACGTCCGGGACTTCCCCTACGAGCAGTACTTC
>.|TRBJ2-6|.|TRBV14
CASSQRLTGANVLTF
TGTGCCAGCAGCCAAAGATTAACTGGGGCCAACGTCCTGACTTTC
>.|TRBJ1-6|.|TRBV6-5
CASSSRVGGYSPLHF
TGTGCCAGCAGCTCCAGGGTGGGGGGCTATTCACCCCTCCACTTT
>.|TRBJ1-1|TRBD1|TRBV2
CASRGSGGGGTEAFF
TGTGCCAGCAGGGGTTCCGGAGGGGGCGGCACTGAAGCTTTCTTT
>.|TRBJ2-7|.|TRBV6-5
CASSYGAVELTYEQYF
TGTGCCAGCAGTTACGGGGCGGTAGAGCTGACCTACGAGCAGTACTTC
>.|TRBJ1-6|.|TRBV5-1
CASRAGTTNSPLHF
TGCGCCAGCAGGGCCGGGACAACTAATTCACCCCTCCACTTT
>.|TRBJ1-1|TRBD1|TRBV6-5
CASMMTGKRDTEAFF
TGTGCCAGCATGATGACAGGGAAGCGCGACACTGAAGCTTTCTTT
>once|TRBJ1-2|.|TRBV7-8
CASSSQGDYGYTF
TGTGCCAGCAGCTCCCAGGGTGACTATGGCTACACCTTC
>.|TRBJ1-5|.|TRBV5-8
CASSLGQRNQPQHF
TGTGCCAGCAGCTTGGGACAGCGCAATCAGCCCCAGCATTTT
>.|TRBJ1-4|.|TRBV19
CASSVVATNEKLFF
TGTGCCAGTAGTGTTGTTGCAACTAATGAAAAACTGTTTTTT
>.|TRBJ1-1|.|TRBV2
CASRTNRNTEAFF
TGTGCCAGCAGGACTAATAGGAACACTGAAGCTTTCTTT
>.|TRBJ1-4|TRBD1|TRBV4-3
CASSQGQGTNEKLFF
TGCGCCAGCAGCCAAGGACAGGGAACTAATGAAAAACTGTTTTTT
>.|TRBJ1-2|.|TRBV30
CAWSVQVVGYTF
TGTGCCTGGAGTGTACAAGTTGTTGGCTACACCTTC
>.|TRBJ2-3|TRBD1|TRBV5-1
CASSLWGQGSDTQYF
TGCGCCAGCAGCTTGTGGGGACAGGGATCCGATACGCAGTATTTT
>.|TRBJ1-3|.|TRBV7-2
CASSLGGIGNTIYF
TGTGCCAGCAGCTTGGGGGGTATTGGAAACACCATATATTTT
>.|TRBJ1-1|.|TRBV5-6
CASSRTDIPEAFF
TGTGCCAGCAGCCGCACCGACATACCTGAAGCTTTCTTT
>.|TRBJ1-4|.|TRBV5-1
CASSPDTTNEKLFF
TGCGCCAGCAGCCCCGATACAACTAATGAAAAACTGTTTTTT
>.|TRBJ1-1|.|TRBV5-5
CASSLQRNTEAFF
TGTGCCAGCAGCTTGCAGAGGAACACTGAAGCTTTCTTT
>.|TRBJ2-7|.|TRBV18
CASSPPGLNNKQYF
TGTGCCAGCTCACCACCCGGATTAAACAACAAGCAGTACTTC
>once|TRBJ2-5|.|TRBV19
CASSHAFEKGQETQYF
TGTGCCAGTAGTCACGCGTTTGAAAAGGGCCAAGAGACCCAGTACTTC
>.|TRBJ2-5|TRBD1|TRBV7-6
CASSPGTGLETQYF
TGTGCCAGCAGCCCCGGGACAGGGCTAGAGACCCAGTACTTC
>few|TRBJ1-1|.|TRBV7-2
CASSWGAQNTEAFF
TGTGCCAGCAGCTGGGGCGCCCAAAACACTGAAGCTTTCTTT
>.|TRBJ2-7|.|TRBV5-6
CASSTRRDYEQYF
TGTGCCAGCAGCACCCGACGGGACTACGAGCAGTACTTC
>.|TRBJ1-2|TRBD1|TRBV4-3
CASSQSRGAIWSDRGYGYTF
TGCGCCAGCAGCCAATCCAGGGGGGCAATATGGAGCGACAGGGGCTATGGCTACACCTTC
>.|TRBJ1-1|TRBD1|TRBV10-3
CAAYQGQGTTEAFF
TGTGCCGCATACCAGGGACAGGGGACCACTGAAGCTTTCTTT
>once|TRBJ1-1|.|TRBV18
CASSLGSPTEAFF
TGTGCCAGCTCACTGGGGAGCCCCACTGAAGCTTTCTTT
>.|TRBJ2-7|.|TRBV5-1
CASSWGGRGGYEQYF
TGCGCCAGCAGCTGGGGCGGAAGGGGGGGCTACGAGCAGTACTTC
>.|TRBJ2-7|.|TRBV6-6
CASTEGWPGSSYEQYF
TGTGCCAGCACCGAAGGGTGGCCGGGTAGCTCCTACGAGCAGTACTTC
>.|TRBJ1-1|.|TRBV18
CASSPPAPNTEAFF
TGTGCCAGCTCACCACCAGCCCCGAACACTGAAGCTTTCTTT
>.|TRBJ2-7|TRBD2|TRBV7-2
CASSGRTSGGSYEQYF
TGTGCCAGCAGCGGGCGAACTAGCGGGGGTTCATACGAGCAGTACTTC
>.|TRBJ2-2|.|TRBV30
CAWDRLRNTGELFF
TGTGCCTGGGACAGGCTGAGGAACACCGGGGAGCTGTTTTTT
>few|TRBJ2-7|.|TRBV10-3
CAISARTETYEQYF
TGTGCCATCAGTGCCCGGACGGAAACCTACGAGCAGTACTTC
>.|TRBJ1-5|.|TRBV9
CASSPHAGGNQPQHF
TGTGCCAGCAGCCCCCACGCAGGGGGCAATCAGCCCCAGCATTTT
>.|TRBJ2-4|TRBD2|TRBV30
CAWLPRTSGGALAKNIQYF
TGTGCCTGGCTACCGAGGACTAGCGGGGGGGCGTTGGCCAAAAACATTCAGTACTTC
>.|TRBJ2-7|TRBD1|TRBV28
CASSPPGSRGEQYF
TGTGCCAGCAGCCCCCCAGGAAGCAGGGGGGAGCAGTACTTC
>.|TRBJ2-5|TRBD1|TRBV2
CASTQDRGQETQYF
TGTGCCAGCACCCAGGACAGGGGGCAGGAGACCCAGTACTTC
>.|TRBJ2-3|.|TRBV7-2
CASSLAGQSTDTQYF
TGTGCCAGCAGCTTAGCGGGTCAAAGCACAGATACGCAGTATTTT
>.|TRBJ1-1|TRBD1|TRBV6-5
CASSYGTGHGTEAFF
TGTGCCAGCAGTTACGGGACAGGGCATGGCACTGAAGCTTTCTTT
>.|TRBJ1-4|TRBD1|TRBV7-9
CASSLRQGDEKLFF
TGTGCCAGCAGCTTAAGACAGGGGGATGAAAAACTGTTTTTT